What follows are 20 T cell receptor beta chains derived from one specimen sequenced in a study of cytomegalovirus exposure and HLA in healthy donors. The PCR used 60 Vbeta and 13 Jbeta primers. This table comes from immunoSEQ multiplex PCR, and its TCRdb copy is limited to in-frame clones, with some not included. This table has about 150,000 clones, about three quarters appearing once. Source material: PBMCs. The receptors were gathered from a man aged 18 to 35 in good health and CMV-seronegative.

The rearrangement joins TRBV4-1 to TRBJ2-2; 7 nucleotides line up with TRBD2. V was pared by 1 base and J by 1 base, with 6 bases of the junction left unmatched. The CDR3 runs to 17 residues. Germline CDR1 MGHRA, CDR2 YSYEKL. In DNA, the CDR3 is TGCGCCAGCAGCCAAGTTGGGGCTAGCGGGAACACCGGGGAGCTGTTTTTT. This translates into CASSQVGASGNTGELFF.

The chain has TRBV19 and TRBJ2-3; D is undetermined. Germline CDR1 and CDR2: LNHDA and SQIVND (reference sequence). The CDR3 extends over 13 amino acids. Trimming removed 5 bases at V and 3 bases at J, with 9 bases between. CDR3 sequence reads: CASSGLGTDTQYF. Written as DNA, the CDR3 is TGTGCCAGTAGTGGTCTAGGAACAGATACGCAGTATTTT.

V gene TRBV20-1 combines with J gene TRBJ2-1, with 7 nucleotides matching TRBD1. The CDR3 extends over 11 amino acids. After removal of 5 bases from V and 14 bases from J, the junction contained 9 bases not matched to a gene. The germline gives CDR1 DFQATT, CDR2 SNEGSKA (reference sequence). The chain's CDR3 is CSASRRGREFF. As DNA, the CDR3 is TGCAGTGCTTCTCGAAGGGGGCGCGAGTTCTTC.

The chain is built from TRBV11-3 and TRBJ2-5; 8 nucleotides agree with TRBD2. The DNA end is a closer match to TRBJ2-7, so the J assignment may be wrong. This CDR3 has 11 residues. The germline V gene has CDR1 SGHNT and CDR2 YENEEA. CDR3 loop: CARGGRYEQYF. In nucleotides, the CDR3 is TGTGCCCGGGGGGGTAGGTACGAGCAGTACTTC.

V usage is TRBV7-2 and J usage is TRBJ2-3, with D possibly being TRBD1 (6 bases). The CDR3 has 12 amino acids. The germline V gene has CDR1 SGHTA and CDR2 FQGNSA. V shed 6 bases and J shed 8 bases, with 12 bases lying between them. The CDR3 DNA follows: TGTGCCAGCAGTCCAATGGGGGCTACGCAGTATTTT. It is translated as CASSPMGATQYF.

The rearrangement uses TRBV4-1 and TRBJ2-7, with 12 bases matching TRBD2. The CDR3 consists of 17 residues. Germline V lookup: CDR1 MGHRA, CDR2 YSYEKL. The V gene end was trimmed by 2 bases and the J gene end by 0 bases; junction bases not matched to a gene: 5. The CDR3 DNA follows: TGCGCCAGCAGCCAATTATCTAGCGGGAGGGGCTCCTACGAGCAGTACTTC. It specifies CASSQLSSGRGSYEQYF.

The J gene is TRBJ2-1, the V gene TRBV9; the D gene is possibly TRBD1 (6 bases). CDR1 and CDR2 from the germline V gene are SGDLS and YYNGEE. Trimming left V 2 bases short and J 6 bases short, with 12 bases between. The length of the CDR3 is 14 residues. CDR3 amino acids: CASSVGGMFNEQFF. DNA for the CDR3: TGTGCCAGCAGCGTTGGGGGCATGTTCAATGAGCAGTTCTTC.

This chain links TRBV7-9 with TRBJ2-5; 8 bases fit TRBD2. TRBJ2-7 matches the DNA end more closely, so the J call is doubtful. Germline CDR1 is SEHNR and CDR2 is FQNEAQ (reference sequence). The CDR3 contains 15 residues. The CDR3 sequence: CASSSGTGTSYEQYF. Written as DNA, the CDR3 is TGTGCCAGCAGCTCCGGTACCGGGACTAGCTACGAGCAGTACTTC.

The rearrangement uses TRBV2 and TRBJ1-2; 8 nucleotides align to TRBD1. This CDR3 contains 13 residues. V dropped 6 bases and J dropped 5; count of bases not matched to a gene: 5. Per the germline V gene, CDR1 is SNHLY and CDR2 is FYNNEI. The CDR3 DNA sequence: TGTGCCAGCAGCCAGGACAGGGAATATGGCTACACCTTC. It translates to CASSQDREYGYTF.

This chain uses TRBV5-1 with TRBJ2-4; TRBD2 matches 8 bases. CDR1 is SGHRS, CDR2 YFSETQ, per germline. This CDR3 is built from 13 residues. The V segment lost 3 bases and the J segment 6 bases; nucleotides outside the gene matches: 2. CDR3 DNA sequence: TGCGCCAGCAGCTCCGGACTAGCAAACATTCAGTACTTC. It encodes CASSSGLANIQYF.

The sample holds one count of this clone. This rearrangement joins TRBV7-9 to TRBJ2-4; a possible D gene is TRBD1 (5 bases). Germline V gene data show CDR1 as SEHNR and CDR2 as FQNEAQ (reference sequence). The length of the CDR3 is 13 residues. V was clipped by 4 bases and J by 8 bases, with 12 bases between them. CDR3 sequence: CASSSRVMDIQYF. The CDR3 DNA sequence: TGTGCCAGCAGCTCCAGGGTCATGGACATTCAGTACTTC.

The rearrangement links TRBV7-9 to TRBJ2-3; 13 bases agree with TRBD2. Trimming cost V 5 bases and J 3 bases; bases outside gene matches: 14. CDR3 length: 19 residues. The V gene's germline CDR1 is SEHNR and CDR2 FQNEAQ (reference sequence). The chain's CDR3 is CASSPPTSGRLGATDTQYF. The CDR3 nucleotides read TGTGCCAGCAGCCCGCCGACTAGCGGGAGGTTGGGGGCGACAGATACGCAGTATTTT.

This chain uses TRBV18 with TRBJ2-6; tentatively, D is TRBD2 (5 bases). The germline gives CDR1 KGHSH, CDR2 LQKENI. The CDR3 sequence is 16 residues long. The germline V and J ends were trimmed by 5 bases and 0 bases, with 11 bases remaining between them. CDR3 DNA sequence: TGTGCCAGCTCAGACACAACTAGCTCTGGGGCCAACGTCCTGACTTTC. This encodes CASSDTTSSGANVLTF.

This chain joins TRBV7-8 and TRBJ2-1; a weak D match, TRBD2 (5 bases). CDR3 length: 15 amino acids. Trimming left V 3 bases short and J 0 bases short, with 9 bases between. Per germline, CDR1 SGHVS and CDR2 FQNEAQ. CDR3 sequence reads: CASSFGLGSYNEQFF. The CDR3 DNA sequence: TGTGCCAGCAGCTTCGGACTGGGCTCCTACAATGAGCAGTTCTTC.

This sequence joins TRBV20-1 and TRBJ1-1; D not certain. CDR3 size: 11 residues. Germline CDR1 and CDR2: DFQATT and SNEGSKA (reference sequence). Trimming pared 8 bases from V and 0 bases from J, leaving 7 bases between. CDR3 sequence: CSPRMNTEAFF. The CDR3 bases are TGCAGTCCTCGTATGAACACTGAAGCTTTCTTT.

The J gene is TRBJ1-1, the V gene TRBV5-1; weak D call: TRBD1 (5 bases). The germline gives CDR1 SGHRS, CDR2 YFSETQ. The CDR3 has 14 amino acids. The V end was cut by 0 bases, the J end by 1 base, with 7 bases between. Here the CDR3 DNA reads TGCGCCAGCAGCTTGGGCAGGGAGAACACTGAAGCTTTCTTT. Protein sequence: CASSLGRENTEAFF.

This clone was recorded a few times. This chain connects TRBV27 to TRBJ2-1, with TRBD2 matching over 7 bases. J gave up 4 bases and V 6 bases, and 21 bases lay outside the gene matches. Germline values: CDR1 MNHEY, CDR2 SMNVEV (reference sequence). CDR3 size: 19 residues. The CDR3 region has the DNA TGTGCCAGCAGCCCCCGGCCCTCGACTAGCCGTGGGTATTACAATGAGCAGTTCTTC. It encodes CASSPRPSTSRGYYNEQFF.

The chain combines TRBV6-5 with TRBJ1-2; a weak D match, TRBD1 (6 bases). The CDR3 is made up of 12 amino acids. Germline V gene data show CDR1 as MNHEY and CDR2 as SVGAGI. Between the trimmed V and J ends, which lost 8 bases and 4 bases, there was a span of 11 bases. CDR3 region: CASLDSLYGYTF. For the CDR3, the DNA is TGTGCCAGCCTGGACAGTCTCTATGGCTACACCTTC.

The chain links TRBV19 to TRBJ2-7; 12 bases match TRBD2. V shed 6 bases and J 2 bases; nucleotides not matched to a gene: 5. The CDR3 totals 15 residues. Germline-derived CDR1 and CDR2 are LNHDA and SQIVND (reference sequence). As DNA, the CDR3 is TGTGCCAGTAGCCTCCGACTAGCGGGGGCCTACGAGCAGTACTTC. Its translation is CASSLRLAGAYEQYF.

The chain links TRBV5-1 to TRBJ2-1; 7 nucleotides match TRBD2. V lost 2 bases and J lost 15; bases outside the gene matches: 11. The germline V gene has CDR1 SGHRS and CDR2 YFSETQ. The CDR3 contains 13 residues. This CDR3 reads CASSFAGDGWPFF. The CDR3 nucleotides read TGCGCCAGCAGCTTCGCGGGGGATGGGTGGCCGTTCTTC.